This TCR beta chain stems from a study of T-cell reconstitution after alpha-beta-depleted transplantation in children. The study's findings and limits: Some patients owed their high day-60 TCRbeta diversity to surviving recipient T cells and thymic progenitors. Alpha-beta T cells present about two months after transplant were reported to originate from several hundred expanded graft clones. Newly produced T cells mostly accounted for T-cell counts and diversity one year post-transplant.

Unique molecular identifiers were incorporated during preparation of the TCRbeta library. Via MiXCR, TCRdb re-called the PCR reads, giving one row per CDR3 protein. In the table there are around 960,000 distinct CDR3 sequences, less than 30% of which are singletons. This clonotype was seen ten or more times. Its antigen is not known. This CDR3 comprises 16 residues. Germline V gene sequence: CDR1 MNHEY, CDR2 SVGAGI. V trimming: 0 bases; J trimming: 3 bases; junction bases outside the gene matches: 5. The TCR was taken from a boy younger than two who had a stem cell transplant for SCID, so the T cells may come from the graft donor. The V gene is TRBV6-5, the J gene TRBJ2-3; 8 bases agree with TRBD2. Sequencing was performed on PBMCs, mostly from graft donor cells, taken 360 days after TCRalphabeta/CD19-depleted stem cell transplant. This chain's CDR3 is CASSYSGGGFTDTQYF. CDR3 nucleotide sequence: TGTGCCAGCAGTTACTCCGGCGGGGGGTTTACAGATACGCAGTATTTT.